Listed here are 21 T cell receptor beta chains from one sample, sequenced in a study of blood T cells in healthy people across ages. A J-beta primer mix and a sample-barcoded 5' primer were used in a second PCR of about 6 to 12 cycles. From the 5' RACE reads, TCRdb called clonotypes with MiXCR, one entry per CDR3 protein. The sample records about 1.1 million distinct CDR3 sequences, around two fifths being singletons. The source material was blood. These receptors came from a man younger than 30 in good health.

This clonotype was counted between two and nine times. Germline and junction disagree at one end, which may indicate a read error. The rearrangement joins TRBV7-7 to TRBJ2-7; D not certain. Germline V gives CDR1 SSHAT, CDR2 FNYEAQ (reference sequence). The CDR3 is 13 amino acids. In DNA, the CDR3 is TGTGCTAGCAGCTCGCAACAGAGTGGCGAGCAGTACTTC. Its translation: CASSSQQSGEQYF.

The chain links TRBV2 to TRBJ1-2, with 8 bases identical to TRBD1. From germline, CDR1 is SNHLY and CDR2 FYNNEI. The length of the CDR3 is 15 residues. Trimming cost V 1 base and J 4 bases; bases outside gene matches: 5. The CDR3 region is CASSEETGESYGYTF. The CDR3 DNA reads TGTGCCAGCAGTGAAGAGACAGGGGAATCCTATGGCTACACCTTC.

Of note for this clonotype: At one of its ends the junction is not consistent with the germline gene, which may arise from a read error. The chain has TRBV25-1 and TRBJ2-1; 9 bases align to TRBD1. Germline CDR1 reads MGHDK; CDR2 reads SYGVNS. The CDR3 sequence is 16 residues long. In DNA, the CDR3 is TGTGCCGGCAGCTATTTACCGGGACAGGGAAACAATGAGCAGTTCTTC. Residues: CAGSYLPGQGNNEQFF.

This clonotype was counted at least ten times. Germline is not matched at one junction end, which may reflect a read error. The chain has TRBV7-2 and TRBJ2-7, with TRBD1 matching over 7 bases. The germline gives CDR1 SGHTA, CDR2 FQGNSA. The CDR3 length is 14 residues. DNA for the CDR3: TGCGCCAGCAGCTCCCGGGACAGTTCCTACGAGCAGTACTTC. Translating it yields CASSSRDSSYEQYF. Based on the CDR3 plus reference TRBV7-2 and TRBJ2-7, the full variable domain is GAGVSQSPSNKVTEKGKDVELRCDPISGHTALYWYRQSLGQGLEFLIYFQGNSAPDKSGLPSDRFSAERTGGSVSTLTIQRTQQEDSAVYLCASSSRDSSYEQYFGPGTRLTVT.

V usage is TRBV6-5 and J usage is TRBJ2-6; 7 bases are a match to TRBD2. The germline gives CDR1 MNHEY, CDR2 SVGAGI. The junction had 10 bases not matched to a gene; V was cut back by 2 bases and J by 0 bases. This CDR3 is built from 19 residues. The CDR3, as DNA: TGTGCCAGCAGTTACGGTCCCCCTAGCGGTAGCTCTGGGGCCAACGTCCTGACTTTC. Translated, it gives CASSYGPPSGSSGANVLTF.

CDR3 nucleotides: TGTGCCAGCAGCCAAGGGACTAGGGAGGTCACAGATACGCAGTATTTT. It translates to CASSQGTREVTDTQYF. The genes are TRBV4-2 and TRBJ2-3; 7 bases fit TRBD2. With 1 base clipped from V and 2 bases from J, the junction kept 6 bases outside the gene matches. The germline V gene encodes CDR1 LGHNA and CDR2 YNFKEQ. This CDR3 comprises 16 residues.

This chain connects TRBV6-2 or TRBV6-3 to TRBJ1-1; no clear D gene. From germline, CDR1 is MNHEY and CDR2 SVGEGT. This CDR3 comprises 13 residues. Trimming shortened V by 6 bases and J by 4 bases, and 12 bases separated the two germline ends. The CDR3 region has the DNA TGTGCCAGCAGGCCTTCGACGGGCACTGAAGCTTTCTTT. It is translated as CASRPSTGTEAFF.

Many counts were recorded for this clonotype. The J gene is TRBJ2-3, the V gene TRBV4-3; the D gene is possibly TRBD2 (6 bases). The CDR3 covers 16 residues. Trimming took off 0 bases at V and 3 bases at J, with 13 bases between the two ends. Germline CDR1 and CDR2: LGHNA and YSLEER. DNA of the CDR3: TGCGCCAGCAGCCAAGACTGGGGGGTGAGGACAGATACGCAGTATTTT. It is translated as CASSQDWGVRTDTQYF.

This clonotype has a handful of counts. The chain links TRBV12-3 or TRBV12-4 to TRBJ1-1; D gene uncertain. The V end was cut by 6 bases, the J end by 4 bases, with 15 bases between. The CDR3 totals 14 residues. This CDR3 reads CASSSPGNPTEAFF. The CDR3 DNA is TGTGCCAGCAGCTCCCCCGGCAACCCCACTGAAGCTTTCTTT.

The CDR3 DNA reads TGTGCCAGTAGTATAGATGGCAGGATACCCACTGAAGCTTTCTTT. Protein sequence: CASSIDGRIPTEAFF. The rearrangement links TRBV19 to TRBJ1-1; unclear D gene. Trimming removed 0 bases from V and 4 bases from J, with 12 bases in between. The CDR3 has 15 residues. CDR1 and CDR2 (germline): LNHDA, SQIVND (reference sequence).

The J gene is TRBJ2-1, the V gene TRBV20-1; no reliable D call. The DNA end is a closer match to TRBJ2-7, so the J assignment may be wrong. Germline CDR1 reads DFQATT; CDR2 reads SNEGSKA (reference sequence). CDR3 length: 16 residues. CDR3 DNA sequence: TGCAGTGCTAGAGTGACGTGGGTGGGATCCTACAATGAGCAGTACTTC. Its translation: CSARVTWVGSYNEQYF.

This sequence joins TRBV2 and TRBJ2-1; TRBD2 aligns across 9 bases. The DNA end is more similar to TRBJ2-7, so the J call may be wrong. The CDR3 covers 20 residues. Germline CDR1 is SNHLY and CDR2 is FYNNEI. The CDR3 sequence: CASREHRALLTSGFYNEQYF. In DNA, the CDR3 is TGTGCCAGCAGAGAACACAGGGCCCTATTGACTAGCGGTTTCTACAATGAGCAGTACTTC.

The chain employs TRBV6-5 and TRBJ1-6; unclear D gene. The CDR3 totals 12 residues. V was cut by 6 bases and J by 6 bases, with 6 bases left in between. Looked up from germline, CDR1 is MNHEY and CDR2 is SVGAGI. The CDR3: CASRYANSPLHF. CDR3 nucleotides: TGTGCCAGCAGGTACGCTAATTCACCCCTCCACTTT.

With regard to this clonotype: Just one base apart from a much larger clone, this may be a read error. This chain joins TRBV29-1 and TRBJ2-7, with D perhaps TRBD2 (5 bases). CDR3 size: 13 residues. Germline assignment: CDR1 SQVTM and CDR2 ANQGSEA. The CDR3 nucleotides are TGCAGCGTTGAAGATCGGGAAACCTACGAGCGGTACTTC. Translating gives CSVEDRETYERYF.

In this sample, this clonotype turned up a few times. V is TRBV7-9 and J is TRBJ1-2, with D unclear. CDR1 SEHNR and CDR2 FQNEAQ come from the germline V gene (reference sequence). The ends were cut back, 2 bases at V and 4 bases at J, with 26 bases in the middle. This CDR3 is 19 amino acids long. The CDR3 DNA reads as TGTGCCAGCAGCTTACAGAAAGGTGGGGTTTGGACCGAGACCTATGGCTACACCTTC. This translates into CASSLQKGGVWTETYGYTF.

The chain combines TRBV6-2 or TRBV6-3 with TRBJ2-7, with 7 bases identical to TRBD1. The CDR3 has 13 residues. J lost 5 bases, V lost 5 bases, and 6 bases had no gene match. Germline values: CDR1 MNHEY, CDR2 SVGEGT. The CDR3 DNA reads TGTGCCAGCAGTCGGAGACAGGGACACGAGCAGTACTTC. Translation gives CASSRRQGHEQYF.

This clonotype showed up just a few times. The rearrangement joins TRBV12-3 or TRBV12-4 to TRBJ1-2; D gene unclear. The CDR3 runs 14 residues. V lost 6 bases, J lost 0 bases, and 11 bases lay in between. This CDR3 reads CASSRFHTNYGYTF. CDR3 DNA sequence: TGTGCCAGCAGCCGATTTCATACTAACTATGGCTACACCTTC.

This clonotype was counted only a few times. In DNA form, the CDR3 reads TGTGCCAGCAGTCAACGCCCCGGGGGACAGAATCATGGCTACACCTTC. Translation gives CASSQRPGGQNHGYTF. The chain links TRBV27 to TRBJ1-2; 7 bases agree with TRBD1. In germline, CDR1 is MNHEY, CDR2 SMNVEV (reference sequence). The CDR3 loop spans 16 amino acids. Germline trimming cut 5 bases from V and 6 bases from J; bases unmatched to any gene: 15.

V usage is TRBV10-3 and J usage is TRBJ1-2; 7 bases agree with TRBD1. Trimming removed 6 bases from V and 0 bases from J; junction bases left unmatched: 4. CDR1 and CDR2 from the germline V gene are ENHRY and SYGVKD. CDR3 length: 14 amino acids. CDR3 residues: CAIRGQTPNYGYTF. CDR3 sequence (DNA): TGTGCCATCAGGGGACAGACGCCTAACTATGGCTACACCTTC.

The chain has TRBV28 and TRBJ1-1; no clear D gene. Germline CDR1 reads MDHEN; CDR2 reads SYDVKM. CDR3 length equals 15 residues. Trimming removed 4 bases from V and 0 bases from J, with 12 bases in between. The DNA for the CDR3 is TGTGCCAGCAGTTCCCCCCAGAGCCTGAACACTGAAGCTTTCTTT. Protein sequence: CASSSPQSLNTEAFF.

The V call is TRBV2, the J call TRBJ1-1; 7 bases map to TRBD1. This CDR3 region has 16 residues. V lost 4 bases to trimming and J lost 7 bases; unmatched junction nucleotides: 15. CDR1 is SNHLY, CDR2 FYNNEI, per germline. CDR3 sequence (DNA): TGTGCCAGCAGTGCTAGACGGGACAGCTCCTTTAGTGAAGCTTTCTTT. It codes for CASSARRDSSFSEAFF.